This T cell receptor (beta chain) was obtained from a study of blood T cell repertoires in COVID-19. Here immunoSEQ multiplex PCR was the method, and the copy in TCRdb shows in-frame clones only, minus some. The table has under 200,000 clones, roughly 81% seen once. V lost 4 bases to trimming and J lost 7 bases; unmatched junction nucleotides: 5. The length of the CDR3 is 15 residues. Germline-derived CDR1 and CDR2 are LGHNA and YNFKEQ. Seattle enrolled patients during active infection and tracked them longitudinally. This clonotype originated in a woman aged 60 to 75 with COVID-19, enrolled during active disease. The sequenced sample was peripheral blood. This rearrangement joins TRBV4-2 to TRBJ2-1, with 12 nucleotides matching TRBD2. The CDR3 sequence: CASSPGLAGMNEQFF. In nucleotides, the CDR3 is TGTGCCAGCAGCCCTGGACTAGCGGGGATGAATGAGCAGTTCTTC.